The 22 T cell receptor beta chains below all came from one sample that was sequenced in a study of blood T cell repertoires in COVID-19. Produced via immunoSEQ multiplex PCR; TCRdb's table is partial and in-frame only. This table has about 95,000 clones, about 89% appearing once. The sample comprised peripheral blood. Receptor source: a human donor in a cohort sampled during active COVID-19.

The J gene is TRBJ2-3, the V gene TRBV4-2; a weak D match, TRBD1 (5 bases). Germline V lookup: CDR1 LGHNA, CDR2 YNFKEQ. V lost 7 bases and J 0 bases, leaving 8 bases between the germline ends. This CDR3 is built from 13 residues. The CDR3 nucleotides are TGTGCCAGCAACACAGGAAGCACAGATACGCAGTATTTT. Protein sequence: CASNTGSTDTQYF.

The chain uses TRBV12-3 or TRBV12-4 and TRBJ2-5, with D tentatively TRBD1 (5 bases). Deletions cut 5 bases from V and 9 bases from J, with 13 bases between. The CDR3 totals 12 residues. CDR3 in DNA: TGTGCCAGCAGTACCCAGGGCGCGCCCCAGTACTTC. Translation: CASSTQGAPQYF.

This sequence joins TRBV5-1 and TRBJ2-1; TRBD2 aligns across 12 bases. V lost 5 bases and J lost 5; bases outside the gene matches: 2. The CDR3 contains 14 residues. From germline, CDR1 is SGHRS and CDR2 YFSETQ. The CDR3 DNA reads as TGCGCCAGCAGACGACTAGCGGGGGACAATGAGCAGTTCTTC. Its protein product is CASRRLAGDNEQFF.

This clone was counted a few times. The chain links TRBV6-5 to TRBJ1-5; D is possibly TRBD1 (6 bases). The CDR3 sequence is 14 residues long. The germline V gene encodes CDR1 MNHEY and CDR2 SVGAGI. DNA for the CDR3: TGTGACCACAGGGACCCCTATAGCAATCAGCCCCAGCATTTT. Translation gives CDHRDPYSNQPQHF.

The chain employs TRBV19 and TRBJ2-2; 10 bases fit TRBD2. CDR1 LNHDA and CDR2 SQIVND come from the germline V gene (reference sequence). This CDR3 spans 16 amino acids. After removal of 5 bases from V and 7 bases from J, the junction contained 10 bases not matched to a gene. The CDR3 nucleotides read TGTGCCAGTAGTCCCCTAGCGGGGGCCCGCGGCGGGGAGCTGTTTTTT. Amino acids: CASSPLAGARGGELFF.

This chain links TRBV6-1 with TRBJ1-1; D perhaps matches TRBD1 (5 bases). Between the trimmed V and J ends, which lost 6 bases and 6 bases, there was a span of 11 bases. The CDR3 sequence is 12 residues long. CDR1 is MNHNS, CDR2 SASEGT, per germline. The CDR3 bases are TGTGCCAGCAGCACGCCGGGGGCTGAAGCTTTCTTT. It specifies CASSTPGAEAFF.

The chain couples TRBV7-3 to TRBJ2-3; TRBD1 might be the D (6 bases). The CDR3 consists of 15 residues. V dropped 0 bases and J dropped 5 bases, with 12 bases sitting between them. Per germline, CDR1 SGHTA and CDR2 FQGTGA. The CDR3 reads CASSLTQGRGDTQYF. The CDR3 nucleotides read TGTGCCAGCAGCTTAACTCAGGGCAGGGGAGATACGCAGTATTTT. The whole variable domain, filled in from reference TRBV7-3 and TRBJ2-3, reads GAGVSQTPSNKVTEKGKYVELRCDPISGHTALYWYRQSLGQGPEFLIYFQGTGAADDSGLPNDRFFAVRPEGSVSTLKIQRTERGDSAVYLCASSLTQGRGDTQYFGPGTRLTVL.

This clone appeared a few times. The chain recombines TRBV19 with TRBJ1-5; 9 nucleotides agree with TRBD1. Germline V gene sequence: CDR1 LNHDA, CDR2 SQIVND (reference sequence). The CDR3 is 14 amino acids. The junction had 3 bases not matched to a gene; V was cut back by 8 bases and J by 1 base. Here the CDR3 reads CASSGTGSNQPQHF. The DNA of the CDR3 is TGTGCCAGTTCCGGGACAGGGAGCAATCAGCCCCAGCATTTT.

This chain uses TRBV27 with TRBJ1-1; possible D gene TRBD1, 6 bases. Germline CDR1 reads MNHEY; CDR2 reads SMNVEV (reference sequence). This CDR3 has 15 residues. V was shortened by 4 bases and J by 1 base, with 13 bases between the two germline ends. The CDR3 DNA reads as TGTGCCAGCAGTTACGGTGGGGGCGGGAACACTGAAGCTTTCTTT. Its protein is CASSYGGGGNTEAFF.

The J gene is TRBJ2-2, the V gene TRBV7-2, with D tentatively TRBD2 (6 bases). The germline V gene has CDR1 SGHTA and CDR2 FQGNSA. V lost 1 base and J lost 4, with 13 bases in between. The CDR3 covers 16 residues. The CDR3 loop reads CASSLGVADFTGELFF. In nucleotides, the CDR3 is TGTGCCAGCAGCTTAGGGGTAGCGGACTTCACCGGGGAGCTGTTTTTT.

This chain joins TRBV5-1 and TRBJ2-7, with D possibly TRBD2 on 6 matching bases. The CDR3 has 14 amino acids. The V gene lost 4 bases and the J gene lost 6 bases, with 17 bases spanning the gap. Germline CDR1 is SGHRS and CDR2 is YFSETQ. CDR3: CASSITGAETEQYF. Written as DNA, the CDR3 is TGCGCCAGCAGCATTACGGGAGCTGAAACCGAGCAGTACTTC.

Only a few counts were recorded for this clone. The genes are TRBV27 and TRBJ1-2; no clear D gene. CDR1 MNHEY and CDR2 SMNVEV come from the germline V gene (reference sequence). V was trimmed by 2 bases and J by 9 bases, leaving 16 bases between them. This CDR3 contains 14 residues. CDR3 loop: CASSLAGWAGSYTF. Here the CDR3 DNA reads TGTGCCAGCAGTTTAGCGGGCTGGGCGGGGAGCTACACCTTC.

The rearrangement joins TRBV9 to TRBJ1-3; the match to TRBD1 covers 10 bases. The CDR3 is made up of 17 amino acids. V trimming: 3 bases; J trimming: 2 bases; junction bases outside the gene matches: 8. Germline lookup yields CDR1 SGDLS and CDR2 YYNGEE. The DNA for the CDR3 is TGTGCCAGCAGCGGTGATCTGGGACAGGGGACTGGAAACACCATATATTTT. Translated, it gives CASSGDLGQGTGNTIYF.

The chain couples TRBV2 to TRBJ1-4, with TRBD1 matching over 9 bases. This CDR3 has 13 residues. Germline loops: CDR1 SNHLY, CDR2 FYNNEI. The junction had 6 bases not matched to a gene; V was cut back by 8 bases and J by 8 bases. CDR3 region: CASLGTGSEKLFF. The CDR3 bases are TGTGCCAGCCTCGGGACAGGGTCGGAAAAACTGTTTTTT.

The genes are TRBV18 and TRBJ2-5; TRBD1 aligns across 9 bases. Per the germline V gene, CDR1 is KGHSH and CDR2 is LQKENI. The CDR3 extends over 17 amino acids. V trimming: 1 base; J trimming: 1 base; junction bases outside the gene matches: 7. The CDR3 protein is CASSPRGRQGVQETQYF. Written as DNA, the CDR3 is TGTGCCAGCTCACCACGGGGGAGACAGGGGGTCCAAGAGACCCAGTACTTC.

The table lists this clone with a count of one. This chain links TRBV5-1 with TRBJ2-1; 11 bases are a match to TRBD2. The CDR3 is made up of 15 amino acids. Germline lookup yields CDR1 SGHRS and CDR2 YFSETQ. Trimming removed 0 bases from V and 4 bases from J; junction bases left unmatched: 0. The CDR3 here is CASSLGLAGYNEQFF. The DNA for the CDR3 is TGCGCCAGCAGCTTGGGACTAGCGGGGTACAATGAGCAGTTCTTC. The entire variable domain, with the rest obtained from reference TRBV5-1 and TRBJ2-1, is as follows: KAGVTQTPRYLIKTRGQQVTLSCSPISGHRSVSWYQQTPGQGLQFLFEYFSETQRNKGNFPGRFSGRQFSNSRSEMNVSTLELGDSALYLCASSLGLAGYNEQFFGPGTRLTVL.

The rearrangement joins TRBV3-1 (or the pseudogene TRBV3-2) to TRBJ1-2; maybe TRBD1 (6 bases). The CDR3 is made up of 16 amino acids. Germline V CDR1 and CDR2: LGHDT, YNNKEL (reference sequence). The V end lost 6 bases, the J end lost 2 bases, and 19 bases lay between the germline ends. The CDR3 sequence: CASRHSSHTGNYGYTF. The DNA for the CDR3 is TGTGCCAGCAGACATTCTTCCCATACAGGGAACTATGGCTACACCTTC.

The chain's CDR3 is CATGECETQYF. DNA for the CDR3: TGTGCCACCGGGGAGTGCGAGACCCAGTACTTC. V and J are TRBV21-1 and TRBJ2-5; the listed D gene, TRBD2, was not tested against the DNA. TRBV21-1 is reported as a pseudogene. This CDR3 has 11 residues.

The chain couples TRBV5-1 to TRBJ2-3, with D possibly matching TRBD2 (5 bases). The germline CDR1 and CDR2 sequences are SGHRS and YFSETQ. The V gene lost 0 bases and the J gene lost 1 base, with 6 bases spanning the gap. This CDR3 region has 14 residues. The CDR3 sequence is CASSLGRGTDTQYF. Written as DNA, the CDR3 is TGCGCCAGCAGCTTGGGGCGGGGCACAGATACGCAGTATTTT.

CDR3 nucleotide sequence: TGTGCCAGCAGTTCACAGGGAAAAGCCTATGGCTACACCTTC. Protein product: CASSSQGKAYGYTF. The rearrangement joins TRBV6-2 or TRBV6-3 to TRBJ1-2; tentative D call: TRBD1 (6 bases). The V gene lost 4 bases and the J gene lost 4 bases, with 13 bases spanning the gap. There are 14 residues in the CDR3. CDR1 and CDR2 (germline): MNHEY, SVGEGT.

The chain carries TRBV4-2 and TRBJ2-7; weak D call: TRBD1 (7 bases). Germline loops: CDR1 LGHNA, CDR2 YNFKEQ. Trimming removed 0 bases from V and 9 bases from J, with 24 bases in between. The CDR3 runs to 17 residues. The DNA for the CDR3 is TGTGCCAGCAGCCAAGAAATCGCCAGGGGGGTTGTGGGACGGCAGTACTTC. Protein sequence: CASSQEIARGVVGRQYF.

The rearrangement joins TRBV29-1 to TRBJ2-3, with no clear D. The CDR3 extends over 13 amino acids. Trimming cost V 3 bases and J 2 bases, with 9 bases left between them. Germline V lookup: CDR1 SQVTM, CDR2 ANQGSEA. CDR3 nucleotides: TGCAGCGTTGATTTGCAGAACACAGATACGCAGTATTTT. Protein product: CSVDLQNTDTQYF.